This TCR beta chain derives from a study of shared clonotypes between healthy human individuals. The CDR3 has 12 residues. Per the germline V gene, CDR1 is SGHNT and CDR2 is YYREEE (reference sequence). Trimming shortened V by 1 base and J by 6 bases, and 4 bases separated the two germline ends. CD45RO negativity and positive selection for CCR7 defined naive CD8 cells, a population that excluded terminally differentiated effector memory CD45RA+ cells. Profiling relied on immunoSEQ multiplex PCR, and the TCRdb table lists in-frame clones only, not all of them. The sample lists around 1,900,000 clones, 90% to 95% occurring once.

The specimen was naive CD8+ T cells from PBMCs. The receptor's source is a man aged 18 to 29 in good health. Some clones in this sample may be carry-over from other donors' samples. The chain uses TRBV5-4 and TRBJ2-2; no clear D. The CDR3 reads CASSLYAGELFF. CDR3 in DNA: TGTGCCAGCAGCTTGTATGCCGGGGAGCTGTTTTTT.